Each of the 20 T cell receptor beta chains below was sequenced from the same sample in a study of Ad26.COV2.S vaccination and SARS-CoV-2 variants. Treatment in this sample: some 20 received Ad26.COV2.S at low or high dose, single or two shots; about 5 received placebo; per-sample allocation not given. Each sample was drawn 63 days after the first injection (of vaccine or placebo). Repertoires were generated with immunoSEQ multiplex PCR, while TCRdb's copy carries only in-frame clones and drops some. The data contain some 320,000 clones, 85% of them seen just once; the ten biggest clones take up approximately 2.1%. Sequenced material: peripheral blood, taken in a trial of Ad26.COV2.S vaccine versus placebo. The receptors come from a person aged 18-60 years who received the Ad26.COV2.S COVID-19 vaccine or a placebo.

The CDR3 DNA follows: TGTGCCACCAGCAGAGCGCAGGGCTATAGCAATCAGCCCCAGCATTTT. Translated: CATSRAQGYSNQPQHF. The J gene is TRBJ1-5, the V gene TRBV15, with D tentatively TRBD1 (5 bases). This CDR3 is 16 amino acids long. The germline gives CDR1 LNHNV, CDR2 YYDKDF (reference sequence). The V gene lost 1 base and the J gene lost 0 bases, with 10 bases spanning the gap.

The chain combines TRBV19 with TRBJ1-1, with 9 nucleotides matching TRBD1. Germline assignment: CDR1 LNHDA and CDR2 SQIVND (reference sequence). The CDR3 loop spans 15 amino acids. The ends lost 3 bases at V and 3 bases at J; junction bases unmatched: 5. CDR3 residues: CASSIGTGRDTEAFF. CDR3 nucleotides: TGTGCCAGTAGTATTGGGACAGGGCGAGACACTGAAGCTTTCTTT. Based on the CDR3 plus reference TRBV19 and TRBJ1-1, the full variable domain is DGGITQSPKYLFRKEGQNVTLSCEQNLNHDAMYWYRQDPGQGLRLIYYSQIVNDFQKGDIAEGYSVSREKKESFPLTVTSAQKNPTAFYLCASSIGTGRDTEAFFGQGTRLTVV.

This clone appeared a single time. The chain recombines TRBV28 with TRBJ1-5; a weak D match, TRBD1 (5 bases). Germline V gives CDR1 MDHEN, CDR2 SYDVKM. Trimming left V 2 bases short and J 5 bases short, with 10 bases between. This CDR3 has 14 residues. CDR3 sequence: CASSLPGGYQPQHF. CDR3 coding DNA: TGTGCCAGCAGTTTACCGGGGGGTTATCAGCCCCAGCATTTT.

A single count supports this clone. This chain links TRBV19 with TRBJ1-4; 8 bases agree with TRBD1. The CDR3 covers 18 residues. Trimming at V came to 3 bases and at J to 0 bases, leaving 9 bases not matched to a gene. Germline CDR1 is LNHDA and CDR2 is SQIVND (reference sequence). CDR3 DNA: TGTGCCAGTAGTATTTGGGCCAGGGGGCTCGCAACTAATGAAAAACTGTTTTTT. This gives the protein CASSIWARGLATNEKLFF.

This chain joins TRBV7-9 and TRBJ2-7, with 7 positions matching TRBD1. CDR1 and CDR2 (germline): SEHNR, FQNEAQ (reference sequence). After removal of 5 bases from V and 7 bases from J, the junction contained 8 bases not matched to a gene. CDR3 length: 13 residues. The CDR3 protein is CASSHSTGWEQYF. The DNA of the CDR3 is TGTGCCAGCAGCCACTCGACAGGGTGGGAGCAGTACTTC.

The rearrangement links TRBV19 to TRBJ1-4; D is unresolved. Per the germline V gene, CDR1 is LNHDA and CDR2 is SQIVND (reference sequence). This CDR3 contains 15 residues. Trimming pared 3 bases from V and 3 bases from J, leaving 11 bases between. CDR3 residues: CASSIGGVANEKLFF. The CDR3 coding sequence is TGTGCCAGTAGTATTGGCGGGGTAGCTAATGAAAAACTGTTTTTT.

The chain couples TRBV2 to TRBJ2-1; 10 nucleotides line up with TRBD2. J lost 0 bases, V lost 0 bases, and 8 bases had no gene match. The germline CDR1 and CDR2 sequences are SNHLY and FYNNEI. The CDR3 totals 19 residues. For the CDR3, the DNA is TGTGCCAGCAGTGAAGCGGCTAGCGGGGGCCCTCGCTCCTACAATGAGCAGTTCTTC. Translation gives CASSEAASGGPRSYNEQFF.

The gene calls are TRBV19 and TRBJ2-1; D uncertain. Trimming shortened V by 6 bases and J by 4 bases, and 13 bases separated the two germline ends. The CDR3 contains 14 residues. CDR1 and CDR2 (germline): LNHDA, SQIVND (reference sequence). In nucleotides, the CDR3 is TGTGCCAGTAGCATTCGGACGGGTTACAATGAGCAGTTCTTC. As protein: CASSIRTGYNEQFF.

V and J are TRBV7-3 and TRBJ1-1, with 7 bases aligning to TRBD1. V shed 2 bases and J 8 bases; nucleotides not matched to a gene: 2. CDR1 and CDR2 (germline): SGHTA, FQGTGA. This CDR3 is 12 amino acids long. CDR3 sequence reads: CASSLYRGEAFF. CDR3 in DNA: TGTGCCAGCAGCTTATACAGGGGAGAAGCTTTCTTT.

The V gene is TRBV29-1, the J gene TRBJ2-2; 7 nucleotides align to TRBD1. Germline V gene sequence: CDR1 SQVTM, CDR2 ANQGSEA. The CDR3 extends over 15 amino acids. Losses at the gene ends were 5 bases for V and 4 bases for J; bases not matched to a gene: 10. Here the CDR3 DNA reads TGCAGCGTTTTAGGCCAGGGGGTAGGCACCGGGGAGCTGTTTTTT. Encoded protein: CSVLGQGVGTGELFF.

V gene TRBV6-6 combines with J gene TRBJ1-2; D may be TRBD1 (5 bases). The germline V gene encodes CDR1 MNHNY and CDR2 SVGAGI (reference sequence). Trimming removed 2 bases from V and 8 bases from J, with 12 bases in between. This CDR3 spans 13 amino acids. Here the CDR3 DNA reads TGTGCCAGCAGTTACGGTCAGGGTGGCGGCTACACCTTC. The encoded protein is CASSYGQGGGYTF.

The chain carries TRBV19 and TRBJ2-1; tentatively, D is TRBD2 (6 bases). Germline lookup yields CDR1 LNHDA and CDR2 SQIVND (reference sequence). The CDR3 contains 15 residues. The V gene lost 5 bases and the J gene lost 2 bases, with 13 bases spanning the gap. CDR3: CASSPSGEAYNEQFF. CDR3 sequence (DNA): TGTGCCAGTAGTCCTAGTGGGGAGGCCTACAATGAGCAGTTCTTC.

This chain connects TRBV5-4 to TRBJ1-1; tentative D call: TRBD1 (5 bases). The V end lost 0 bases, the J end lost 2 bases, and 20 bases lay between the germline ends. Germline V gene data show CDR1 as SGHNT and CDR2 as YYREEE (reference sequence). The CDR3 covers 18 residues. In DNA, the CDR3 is TGTGCCAGCAGCTTGGAAGTTTCGCAGGGACGATTTAACACTGAAGCTTTCTTT. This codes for CASSLEVSQGRFNTEAFF.

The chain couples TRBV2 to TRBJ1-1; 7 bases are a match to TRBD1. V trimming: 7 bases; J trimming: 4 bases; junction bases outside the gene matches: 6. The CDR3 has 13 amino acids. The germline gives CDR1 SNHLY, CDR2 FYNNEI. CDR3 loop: CASKEGAVTEAFF. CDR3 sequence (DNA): TGTGCCAGCAAGGAGGGGGCAGTCACTGAAGCTTTCTTT.

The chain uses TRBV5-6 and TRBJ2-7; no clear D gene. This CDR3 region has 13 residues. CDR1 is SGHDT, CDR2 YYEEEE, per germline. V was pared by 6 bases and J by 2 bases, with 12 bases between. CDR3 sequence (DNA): TGTGCCAGCAACCCTGTAGGGCCCTACGAGCAGTACTTC. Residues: CASNPVGPYEQYF.

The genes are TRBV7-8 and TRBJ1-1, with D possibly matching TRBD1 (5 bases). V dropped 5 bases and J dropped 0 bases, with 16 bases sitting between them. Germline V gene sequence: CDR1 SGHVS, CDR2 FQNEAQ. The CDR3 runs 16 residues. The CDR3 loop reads CASSPQPPGMNTEAFF. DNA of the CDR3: TGTGCCAGCAGCCCCCAACCCCCAGGGATGAACACTGAAGCTTTCTTT.

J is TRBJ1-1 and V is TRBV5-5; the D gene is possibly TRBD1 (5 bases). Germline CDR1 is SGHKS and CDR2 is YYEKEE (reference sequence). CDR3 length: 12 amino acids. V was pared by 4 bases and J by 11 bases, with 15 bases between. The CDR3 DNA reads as TGTGCCAGCAGCCCATGGGGGAGGGGTGCTTTCTTT. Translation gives CASSPWGRGAFF.

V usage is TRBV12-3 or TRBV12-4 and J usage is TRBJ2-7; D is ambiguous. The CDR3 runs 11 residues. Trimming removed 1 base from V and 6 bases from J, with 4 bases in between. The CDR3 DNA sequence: TGTGCCAGCAGTTTAGGGGCCGAGCAGTACTTC. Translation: CASSLGAEQYF.

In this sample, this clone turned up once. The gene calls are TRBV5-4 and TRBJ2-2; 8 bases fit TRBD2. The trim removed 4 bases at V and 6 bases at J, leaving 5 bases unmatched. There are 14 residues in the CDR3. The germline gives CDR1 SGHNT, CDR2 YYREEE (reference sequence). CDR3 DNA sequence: TGTGCCAGCAGCCAGGGACTAGTTCCCGGGGAGCTGTTTTTT. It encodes CASSQGLVPGELFF. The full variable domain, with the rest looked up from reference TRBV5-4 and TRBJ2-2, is ETGVTQSPTHLIKTRGQQVTLRCSSQSGHNTVSWYQQALGQGPQFIFQYYREEENGRGNFPPRFSGLQFPNYSSELNVNALELDDSALYLCASSQGLVPGELFFGEGSRLTVL.

CDR3 nucleotide sequence: TGTGCCACCAGCAGAGATCGGGTTTACGAGCAGTACTTC. Its protein is CATSRDRVYEQYF. The chain links TRBV15 to TRBJ2-7; D gene uncertain. The germline V gene has CDR1 LNHNV and CDR2 YYDKDF (reference sequence). CDR3 length: 13 amino acids. The V end lost 0 bases, the J end lost 4 bases, and 7 bases lay between the germline ends.